The clone carrying this TCR beta chain was seen more than once but under ten times. The treatment: oral pan-JAK inhibitor, 5-10 mg twice daily. Isolated RNA was reverse transcribed into cDNA used as the sequencing template. Assay: immunoSEQ multiplex PCR; the TCRdb copy retains only in-frame clones and omits some. The data show about 42,000 clones, with approximately 65% seen just once and about a fifth held by the top ten. CDR3 size: 14 residues. The data originate from a study of CD8+ T cells in alopecia areata. This specimen was CD8+ T cells sorted from blood, taken at week 4, from a patient treated with tofacitinib. This chain connects TRBV21-1 to TRBJ2-2; the table assigns TRBD1, which was not confirmed against the DNA. TRBV21-1 represents a pseudogene. The receptor comes from a human donor with alopecia areata. The CDR3 bases are TGTGCCAGCAGGGGCGCAGGGAACACCGGGGAGCTGTTTTTT. Translated, it gives CASRGAGNTGELFF.